The source of this TCR beta chain is a study of blood T cell repertoires in COVID-19. In germline, CDR1 is MNHEY, CDR2 SMNVEV (reference sequence). The CDR3 is 14 residues long. Between the trimmed V and J ends, which lost 7 bases and 2 bases, there was a span of 12 bases. Sequencing was performed with immunoSEQ multiplex PCR; in TCRdb, only in-frame clones are kept and a portion is missing. Here the sample spans some 240,000 clones, about four fifths being singletons. The clonotype comes from a man aged 50 to 59 who had recovered from COVID-19. This sequence joins TRBV27 and TRBJ2-1; a possible D gene is TRBD2 (5 bases). Input material: PBMCs or T cells enriched from blood (not recorded which). This CDR3 reads CASNPGGAYNEQFF. In nucleotides, the CDR3 is TGTGCCAGCAATCCCGGAGGAGCCTACAATGAGCAGTTCTTC.